This entry features one T cell receptor beta chain sequence. Its cognate antigen is unknown. There are 14 residues in the CDR3. With 3 bases removed from V and 8 bases from J, the gap between germline ends came to 14 bases. Germline assignment: CDR1 SGHNT and CDR2 YYREEE (reference sequence). PCR amplification relied on 60 Vbeta primers (plus 13 Jbeta primers). Sequencing was performed with immunoSEQ multiplex PCR; in TCRdb, only in-frame clones are kept and a portion is missing. Here the sample spans about 160,000 clones, approximately 80% being singletons. The data derive from a study of cytomegalovirus exposure and HLA in healthy donors. Looking at the study overall: From HLA-typed donors, an early data release held around 80 million unique TCRs.

Study outcomes and limitations: For most subjects, TCR beta sequences were reported to predict HLA-A and HLA-B alleles with accuracy.

While unrecorded immune exposures were likely, the donors were nominally healthy when sampled. Sequenced sample: PBMCs. The TCR sequence derives from a man aged 30-40 years in good health and CMV-seronegative. V usage is TRBV5-4 and J usage is TRBJ1-4, with D possibly being TRBD1 (6 bases). CDR3 sequence (DNA): TGTGCCAGCAGCTCCTGGGGGGGCGGCGAAAAACTGTTTTTT. Protein sequence: CASSSWGGGEKLFF.